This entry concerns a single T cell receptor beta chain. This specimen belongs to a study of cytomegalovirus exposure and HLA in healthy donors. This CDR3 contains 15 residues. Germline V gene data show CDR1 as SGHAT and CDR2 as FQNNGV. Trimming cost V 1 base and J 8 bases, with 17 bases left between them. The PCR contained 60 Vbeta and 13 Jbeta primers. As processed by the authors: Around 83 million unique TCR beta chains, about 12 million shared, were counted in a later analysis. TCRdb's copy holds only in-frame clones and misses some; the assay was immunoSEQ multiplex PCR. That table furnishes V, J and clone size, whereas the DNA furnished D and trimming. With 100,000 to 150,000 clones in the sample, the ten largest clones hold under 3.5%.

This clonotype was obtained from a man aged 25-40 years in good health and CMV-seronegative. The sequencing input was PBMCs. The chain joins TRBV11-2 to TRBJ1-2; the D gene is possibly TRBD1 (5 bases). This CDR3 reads CASSLVGFGAEGYTF. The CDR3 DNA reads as TGTGCCAGCAGCTTAGTGGGCTTTGGGGCGGAAGGCTACACCTTC.